The rows below give T cell receptor beta chains drawn from one sample of a study of Ad26.COV2.S vaccination and SARS-CoV-2 variants. The table came from immunoSEQ multiplex PCR; TCRdb's copy has only in-frame clones and leaves some out. The sample has about 680,000 clones, roughly 90% seen once. The material sequenced was peripheral blood, taken in a trial of Ad26.COV2.S vaccine versus placebo. The receptors here all came from a person between 18 and 60 years old who received the Ad26.COV2.S COVID-19 vaccine or a placebo. CDR3s include the opening cysteine and the closing phenylalanine or tryptophan. The D gene is left open where the match is weak.

V gene,D gene,J gene,CDR3 DNA,CDR3 protein
TRBV19,.,TRBJ1-1,TGTGCCAGTAGTATTGGACAGAACATGAACACTGAAGCTTTCTTT,CASSIGQNMNTEAFF
TRBV6-5,.,TRBJ1-2,TGTGCCAGCTGCCAACCGGACAGAAACTATGGCTACACCTTC,CASCQPDRNYGYTF
TRBV19,.,TRBJ1-4,TGTGCCAGTAGTGAAGACAGGCGGGAAAAACTGTTTTTT,CASSEDRREKLFF
TRBV6-5,.,TRBJ2-7,TGTGCCAGCAGTCTCTGGGGGGACTCCTACGAGCAGTACTTC,CASSLWGDSYEQYF
TRBV9,TRBD2,TRBJ2-3,TGTGCCAGCAGCGTAGCGGCGGGGGGGCCAGATACGCAGTATTTT,CASSVAAGGPDTQYF
TRBV11-1,TRBD1,TRBJ2-7,TGTGCCAGCAGCCCGGGACAGTCCCCCTACGAGCAGTACTTC,CASSPGQSPYEQYF
TRBV12-3/TRBV12-4,.,TRBJ1-5,TGTGCCAGCACCCGGGGGGGGTTTCAGCCCCAGCATTTT,CASTRGGFQPQHF
TRBV6-5,TRBD2,TRBJ2-7,TGTGCCAGCAGTTACCCGGGACTAGGTATCTACGAGCAGTACTTC,CASSYPGLGIYEQYF
TRBV6-1,TRBD2,TRBJ2-2,TGTGCCAGCAGTGAAAGGGGAGGGCGGCTGTTTTTT,CASSERGGRLFF
TRBV7-9,.,TRBJ2-3,TGTGCCAGCAGCTTAGGCCCTGATACAGATACGCAGTATTTT,CASSLGPDTDTQYF
TRBV6-1,TRBD2,TRBJ2-3,TGTGCCAGCAGTGAAGAAACTGCGGGAGGGACAGATACGCAGTATTTT,CASSEETAGGTDTQYF